The 8 T cell receptor beta chains reported below all come from one sample, sequenced in a study of blood T cell repertoires in COVID-19. TCRdb's copy holds only in-frame clones and misses some; the assay was immunoSEQ multiplex PCR. This table holds 110,000 or so clones, about 85% found once. Material for sequencing was peripheral blood. All receptors derive from a human donor in a cohort sampled during active COVID-19.

The chain couples TRBV9 to TRBJ2-5; 10 bases agree with TRBD2. The CDR3 runs to 15 residues. Looked up from germline, CDR1 is SGDLS and CDR2 is YYNGEE. The V gene end was trimmed by 4 bases and the J gene end by 5 bases; junction bases not matched to a gene: 8. CDR3 region: CASSPGTSVWETQYF. CDR3 sequence (DNA): TGTGCCAGCAGCCCCGGGACTAGCGTCTGGGAGACCCAGTACTTC.

The CDR3 DNA follows: TGTGCCAGCAGTTACTCGAGGTGGGAGCAGTACTTC. Its translation is CASSYSRWEQYF. V gene TRBV6-2 or TRBV6-3 combines with J gene TRBJ2-7; D gene unclear. The CDR3 extends over 12 amino acids. Germline CDR1 is MNHEY and CDR2 is SVGEGT. The V gene lost 0 bases and the J gene lost 7 bases, with 7 bases spanning the gap.

V usage is TRBV5-5 and J usage is TRBJ1-2; 8 bases line up with TRBD1. From germline, CDR1 is SGHKS and CDR2 YYEKEE (reference sequence). CDR3 length equals 15 residues. V lost 2 bases to trimming and J lost 4 bases; unmatched junction nucleotides: 7. The CDR3 DNA reads TGTGCCAGCAGCTTCACCTGGACAGGGAGCTATGGCTACACCTTC. Its translation is CASSFTWTGSYGYTF.

This clone showed up just a few times. The rearrangement uses TRBV9 and TRBJ2-1, with 10 bases identical to TRBD2. With 2 bases clipped from V and 8 bases from J, the junction kept 10 bases outside the gene matches. Germline V gene sequence: CDR1 SGDLS, CDR2 YYNGEE. This CDR3 spans 16 amino acids. The CDR3: CASSVSGGFQGDEQFF. The CDR3, as DNA: TGTGCCAGCAGCGTTAGCGGGGGGTTCCAAGGGGATGAGCAGTTCTTC.

The chain carries TRBV6-2 or TRBV6-3 and TRBJ1-2; D uncertain. The germline V gene has CDR1 MNHEY and CDR2 SVGEGT. This CDR3 comprises 15 residues. Trimming stripped 2 bases from V and 4 bases from J, with 14 bases between. CDR3 DNA sequence: TGTGCCAGCAGTTACCCCGAGACAATTCCCTATGGCTACACCTTC. Translating gives CASSYPETIPYGYTF.

The chain employs TRBV19 and TRBJ2-7, with D possibly being TRBD2 (6 bases). The V gene's germline CDR1 is LNHDA and CDR2 SQIVND (reference sequence). V was shortened by 6 bases and J by 1 base, with 16 bases between the two germline ends. The CDR3 covers 15 residues. CDR3 sequence reads: CASRSDWRGSYEQYF. For the CDR3, the DNA is TGTGCCAGTAGGTCGGACTGGAGGGGATCCTACGAGCAGTACTTC.

This clone was seen a single time. The CDR3 reads CASSLDALGFGGVHTGELFF. CDR3 nucleotides: TGTGCCAGCAGCTTAGACGCACTGGGCTTTGGGGGGGTCCACACCGGGGAGCTGTTTTTT. V gene TRBV11-3 combines with J gene TRBJ2-2; 7 bases are a match to TRBD2. The germline gives CDR1 SGHNT, CDR2 YENEEA. The CDR3 has 20 residues. V trimming: 0 bases; J trimming: 3 bases; junction bases outside the gene matches: 16. Full variable domain (rest looked up from reference TRBV11-3 and TRBJ2-2): EAGVVQSPRYKIIEKKQPVAFWCNPISGHNTLYWYLQNLGQGPELLIRYENEEAVDDSQLPKDRFSAERLKGVDSTLKIQPAELGDSAVYLCASSLDALGFGGVHTGELFFGEGSRLTVL.

This chain joins TRBV12-2 and TRBJ2-3; the table's D call TRBD2 went unverified against the DNA. TRBV12-2 is assigned pseudogene status. This CDR3 has 15 amino acids. The chain's CDR3 is CASRFSGISTDTQYF. In DNA, the CDR3 is TGTGCAAGTCGCTTCTCGGGGATTAGCACAGATACGCAGTATTTT.